The 5 T cell receptor beta chains below come from one sample, sequenced in a study of T cell therapy after organ transplantation. Assay: immunoSEQ multiplex PCR; the TCRdb copy retains only in-frame clones and omits some. The sample yields some 1,000 clones, 66% seen once. Antigens for these TCRs are unknown. The specimen comprised CD8+ T cells from blood, sampled before autologous CMV-specific T cell therapy. These receptors were obtained from a human patient who had received a solid organ transplant and had CMV disease.

This chain links TRBV27 with TRBJ2-2; 7 bases fit TRBD1. V lost 4 bases to trimming and J lost 3 bases; unmatched junction nucleotides: 8. Germline assignment: CDR1 MNHEY and CDR2 SMNVEV (reference sequence). The CDR3 length is 16 residues. This chain's CDR3 is CASSSQDRAYTGELFF. For the CDR3, the DNA is TGTGCCAGCAGTTCCCAAGACAGGGCTTACACCGGGGAGCTGTTTTTT.

V usage is TRBV6-5 and J usage is TRBJ1-2, with no clear D. The CDR3 covers 14 residues. V lost 0 bases to trimming and J lost 0 bases, with 5 bases between them. Per the germline V gene, CDR1 is MNHEY and CDR2 is SVGAGI. The CDR3 protein is CASSYSDTNYGYTF. In DNA, the CDR3 is TGTGCCAGCAGTTACTCCGACACTAACTATGGCTACACCTTC.

The gene calls are TRBV7-6 and TRBJ2-1, with D hard to call. Trimming took off 1 base at V and 4 bases at J, with 5 bases between the two ends. The CDR3 has 13 amino acids. Germline assignment: CDR1 SGHVS and CDR2 FNYEAQ. CDR3 residues: CASSLDGYNEQFF. CDR3 nucleotides: TGTGCCAGCAGCTTAGACGGATACAATGAGCAGTTCTTC.

CDR3 loop: CASSFRQLWNTEAFF. The CDR3, as DNA: TGCGCCAGCAGCTTCCGACAGCTTTGGAACACTGAAGCTTTCTTT. The gene calls are TRBV5-1 and TRBJ1-1; D possibly corresponds to TRBD1 (5 bases). The CDR3 sequence is 15 residues long. The V end lost 2 bases, the J end lost 1 base, and 12 bases lay between the germline ends. Germline CDR1 and CDR2: SGHRS and YFSETQ.

The chain uses TRBV6-6 and TRBJ1-1, with TRBD1 identical over 7 bases. Trimming took 8 bases from V and 7 from J; bases not matched to a gene: 10. CDR3 size: 13 residues. The germline V gene has CDR1 MNHNY and CDR2 SVGAGI (reference sequence). The DNA of the CDR3 is TGTGCCAGCCGACAGGGACCGAACCTTGAAGCTTTCTTT. Encoded protein: CASRQGPNLEAFF.